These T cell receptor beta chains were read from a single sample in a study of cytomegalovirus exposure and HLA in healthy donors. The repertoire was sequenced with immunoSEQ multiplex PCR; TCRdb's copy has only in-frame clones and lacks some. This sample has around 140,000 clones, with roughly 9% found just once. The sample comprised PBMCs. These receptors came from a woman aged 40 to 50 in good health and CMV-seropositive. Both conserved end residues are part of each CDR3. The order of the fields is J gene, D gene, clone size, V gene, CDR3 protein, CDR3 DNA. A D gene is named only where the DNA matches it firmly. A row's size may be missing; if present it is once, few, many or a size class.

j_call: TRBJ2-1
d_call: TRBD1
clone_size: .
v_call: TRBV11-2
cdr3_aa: CASSLLRDRAPPSYNEQFF
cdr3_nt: TGTGCCAGCAGCTTATTACGGGACAGGGCCCCTCCTTCCTACAATGAGCAGTTCTTC

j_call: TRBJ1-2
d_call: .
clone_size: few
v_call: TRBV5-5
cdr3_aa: CASSPLRVGDTYGYTF
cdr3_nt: TGTGCCAGCAGCCCCCTAAGGGTGGGGGACACCTATGGCTACACCTTC

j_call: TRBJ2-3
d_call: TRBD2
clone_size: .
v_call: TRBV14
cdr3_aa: CASSQALAGGRKYF
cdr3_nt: TGTGCCAGCAGCCAAGCTCTAGCGGGGGGGCGCAAGTATTTT

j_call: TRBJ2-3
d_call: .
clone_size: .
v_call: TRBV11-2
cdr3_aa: CASSPFSTDTQYF
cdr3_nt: TGTGCCAGCAGTCCCTTTAGCACAGATACGCAGTATTTT

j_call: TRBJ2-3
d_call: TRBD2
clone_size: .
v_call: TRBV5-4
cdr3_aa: CASSLGTSGLGQYF
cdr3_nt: TGTGCCAGCAGCTTGGGGACTAGCGGGCTAGGGCAGTATTTT

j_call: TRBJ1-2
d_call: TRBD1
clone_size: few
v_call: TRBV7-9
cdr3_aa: CASSLADRALYGYTF
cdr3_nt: TGTGCCAGCAGCTTAGCCGACAGGGCCCTCTATGGCTACACCTTC

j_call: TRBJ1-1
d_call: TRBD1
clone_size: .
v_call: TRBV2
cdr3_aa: CASSVWTGATEAFF
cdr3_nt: TGTGCCAGCAGTGTCTGGACAGGGGCCACTGAAGCTTTCTTT

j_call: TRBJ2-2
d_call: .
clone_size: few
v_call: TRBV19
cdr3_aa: CASSPRQAPFANTGELFF
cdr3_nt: TGTGCCAGTAGTCCGCGACAGGCCCCCTTCGCGAACACCGGGGAGCTGTTTTTT

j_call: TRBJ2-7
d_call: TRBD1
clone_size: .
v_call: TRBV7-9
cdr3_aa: CASSLRDSTYEQYF
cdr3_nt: TGTGCCAGCAGCTTAAGGGACAGCACCTACGAGCAGTACTTC

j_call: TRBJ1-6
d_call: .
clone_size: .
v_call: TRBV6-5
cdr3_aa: CASSYSGNSPLHF
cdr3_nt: TGTGCCAGCAGTTACTCCGGGAATTCACCCCTCCACTTT

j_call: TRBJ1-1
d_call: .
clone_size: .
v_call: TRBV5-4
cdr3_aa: CASSPPTGANTEAFF
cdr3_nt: TGTGCCAGCAGCCCCCCCACGGGTGCGAACACTGAAGCTTTCTTT

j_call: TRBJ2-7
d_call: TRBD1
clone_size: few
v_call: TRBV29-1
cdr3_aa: CSVETGVDYEQYF
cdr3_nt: TGCAGCGTTGAGACAGGGGTCGACTACGAGCAGTACTTC

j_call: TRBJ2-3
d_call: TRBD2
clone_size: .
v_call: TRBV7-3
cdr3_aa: CASSSNPLAGGPTDTQYF
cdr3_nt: TGTGCCAGCAGCTCAAACCCACTAGCGGGGGGACCCACAGATACGCAGTATTTT

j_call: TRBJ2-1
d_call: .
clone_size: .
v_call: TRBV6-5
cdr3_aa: CASSYSSNNEQFF
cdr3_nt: TGTGCCAGCAGTTACTCGAGTAACAATGAGCAGTTCTTC

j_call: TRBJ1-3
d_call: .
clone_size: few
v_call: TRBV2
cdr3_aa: CASRRSFSGNTIYF
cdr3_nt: TGTGCCAGCAGGAGGAGTTTCTCTGGAAACACCATATATTTT

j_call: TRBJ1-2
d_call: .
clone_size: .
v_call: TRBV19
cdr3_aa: CASSIEGRDYGYTF
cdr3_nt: TGTGCCAGTAGTATAGAGGGCAGGGACTATGGCTACACCTTC

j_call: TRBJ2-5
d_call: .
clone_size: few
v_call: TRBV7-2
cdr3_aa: CASSLVSALGGRRETQYF
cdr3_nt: TGTGCCAGCAGCTTAGTTTCTGCTTTGGGGGGAAGGCGAGAGACCCAGTACTTC

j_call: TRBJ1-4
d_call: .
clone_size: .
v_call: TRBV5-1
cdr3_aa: CASSLLSTNEKLFF
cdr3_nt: TGCGCCAGCAGCTTACTTTCAACTAATGAAAAACTGTTTTTT

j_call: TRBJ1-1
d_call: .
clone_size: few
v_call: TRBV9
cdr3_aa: CASSVASTGEAFF
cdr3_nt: TGTGCCAGCAGCGTAGCTTCCACAGGAGAAGCTTTCTTT

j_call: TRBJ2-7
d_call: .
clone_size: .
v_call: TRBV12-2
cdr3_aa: CASRSEGQGHYEQYF
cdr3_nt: TGTGCAAGTCGCTCCGAGGGACAGGGCCACTACGAGCAGTACTTC

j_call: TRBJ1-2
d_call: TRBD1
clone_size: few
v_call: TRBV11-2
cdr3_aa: CASSSTDRVGGYTF
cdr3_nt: TGTGCCAGCAGCTCGACGGACAGGGTGGGAGGCTACACCTTC

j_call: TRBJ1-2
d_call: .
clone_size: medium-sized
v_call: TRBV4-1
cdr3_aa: CASSQETISGYTF
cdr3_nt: TGCGCCAGCAGCCAAGAGACAATTTCAGGCTACACCTTC

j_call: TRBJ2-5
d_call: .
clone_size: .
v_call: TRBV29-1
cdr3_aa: CSVRTGTQETQYF
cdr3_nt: TGCAGCGTCCGAACAGGAACCCAAGAGACCCAGTACTTC

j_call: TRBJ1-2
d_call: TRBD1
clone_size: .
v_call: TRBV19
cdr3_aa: CAATRQGGGYTF
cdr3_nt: TGTGCCGCTACCCGACAGGGCGGCGGCTACACCTTC

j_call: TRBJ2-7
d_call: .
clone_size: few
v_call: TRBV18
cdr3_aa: CASSPPQGFNEQYF
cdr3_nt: TGTGCCAGCTCACCCCCGCAGGGGTTTAACGAGCAGTACTTC

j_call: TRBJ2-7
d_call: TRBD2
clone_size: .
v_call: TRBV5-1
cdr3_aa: CASSGGGLAAYEQYF
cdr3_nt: TGCGCCAGCAGCGGGGGGGGACTAGCGGCCTACGAGCAGTACTTC

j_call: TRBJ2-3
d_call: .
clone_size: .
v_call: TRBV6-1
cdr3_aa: CASSEVWGEGADTQYF
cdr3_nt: TGTGCCAGCAGTGAAGTGTGGGGTGAGGGAGCAGATACGCAGTATTTT

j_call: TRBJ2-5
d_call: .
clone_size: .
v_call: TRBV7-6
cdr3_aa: CAISGLVEETQYF
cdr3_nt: TGTGCCATCTCGGGACTCGTAGAGGAGACCCAGTACTTC

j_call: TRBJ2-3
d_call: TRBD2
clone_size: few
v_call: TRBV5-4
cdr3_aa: CASSLAARGVTDTQYF
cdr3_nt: TGTGCCAGCAGCTTGGCGGCGCGGGGGGTCACAGATACGCAGTATTTT

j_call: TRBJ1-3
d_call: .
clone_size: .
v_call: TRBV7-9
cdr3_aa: CASSSSGTGNTIYF
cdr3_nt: TGTGCCAGCAGCTCCTCAGGGACTGGAAACACCATATATTTT

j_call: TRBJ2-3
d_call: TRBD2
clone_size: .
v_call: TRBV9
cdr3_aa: CASSVYSGGATDTQYF
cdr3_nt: TGTGCCAGCAGCGTTTATAGCGGGGGGGCAACAGATACGCAGTATTTT

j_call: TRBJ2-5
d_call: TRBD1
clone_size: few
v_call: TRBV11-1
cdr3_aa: CASSLVERRGHETQYF
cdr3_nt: TGTGCCAGCAGCTTAGTGGAGCGCAGGGGGCACGAGACCCAGTACTTC

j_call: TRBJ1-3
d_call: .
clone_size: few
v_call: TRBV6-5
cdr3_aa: CASKASHDSGNTIYF
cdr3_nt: TGTGCCAGCAAAGCAAGCCACGACTCTGGAAACACCATATATTTT

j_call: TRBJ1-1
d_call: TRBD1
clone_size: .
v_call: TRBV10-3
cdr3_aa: CATLDRGRTEAFF
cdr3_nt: TGTGCCACGCTTGACAGGGGTAGGACTGAAGCTTTCTTT

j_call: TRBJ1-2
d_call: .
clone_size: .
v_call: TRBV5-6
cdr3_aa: CASSLRDYGYTF
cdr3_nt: TGTGCCAGCAGCTTACGGGACTATGGCTACACCTTC

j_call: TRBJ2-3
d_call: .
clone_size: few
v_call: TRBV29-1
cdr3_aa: CSVATGSVTDTQYF
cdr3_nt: TGCAGCGTTGCGACAGGATCGGTCACAGATACGCAGTATTTT

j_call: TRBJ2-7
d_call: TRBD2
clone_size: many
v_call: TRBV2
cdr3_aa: CASRPAGGEQYF
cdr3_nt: TGTGCCAGCAGGCCAGCGGGGGGAGAGCAGTACTTC

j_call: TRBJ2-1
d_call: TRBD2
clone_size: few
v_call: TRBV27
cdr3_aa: CASSSGLAGGEQFF
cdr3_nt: TGTGCCAGCAGTTCGGGACTAGCGGGGGGTGAGCAGTTCTTC

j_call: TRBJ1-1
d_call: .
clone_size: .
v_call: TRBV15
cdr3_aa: CATTADQVTEAFF
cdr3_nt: TGTGCCACCACCGCAGACCAGGTCACTGAAGCTTTCTTT

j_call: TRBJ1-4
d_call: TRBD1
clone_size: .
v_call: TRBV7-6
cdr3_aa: CASSLAGQGAGEKLFF
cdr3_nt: TGTGCCAGCAGCTTAGCAGGGCAGGGGGCTGGAGAAAAACTGTTTTTT

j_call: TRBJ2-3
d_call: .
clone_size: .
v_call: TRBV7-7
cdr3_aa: CASSATGSDTQYF
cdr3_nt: TGTGCCAGCAGCGCCACGGGTTCAGATACGCAGTATTTT

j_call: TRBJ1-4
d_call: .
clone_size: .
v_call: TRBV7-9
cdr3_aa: CASSPGTHNNEKLFF
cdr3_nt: TGTGCCAGCAGCCCCGGGACACACAATAATGAAAAACTGTTTTTT

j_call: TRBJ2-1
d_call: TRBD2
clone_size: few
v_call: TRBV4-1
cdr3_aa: CASSQELWRGVTDEQFF
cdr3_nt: TGCGCCAGCAGCCAAGAACTCTGGCGGGGGGTCACAGATGAGCAGTTCTTC

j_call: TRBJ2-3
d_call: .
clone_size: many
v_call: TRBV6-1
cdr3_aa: CASSGQVFLTDTQYF
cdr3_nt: TGTGCCAGCAGTGGGCAGGTATTCCTCACAGATACGCAGTATTTT

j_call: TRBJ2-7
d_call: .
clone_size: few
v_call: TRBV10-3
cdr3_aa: CAISSGAGDEQYF
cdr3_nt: TGTGCCATCAGCTCAGGTGCCGGGGACGAGCAGTACTTC

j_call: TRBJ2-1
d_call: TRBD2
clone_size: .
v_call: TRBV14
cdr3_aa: CASSQVLGLAGDYNEQFF
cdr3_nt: TGTGCCAGCAGCCAAGTCCTCGGCTTAGCGGGGGACTACAATGAGCAGTTCTTC